One sample yielded the 7 T cell receptor beta chains listed below, sequenced in a study of regulatory T cells in long-lasting Graves disease. Time point given: newly diagnosed GD, antithyroid drugs for less than 3 months. From RNA extracted from PBMCs, the TCR library was made. TCR beta libraries were built with iRepertoire HTBI primers and Arm-PCR of CDR3 regions. TCRdb itself ran the multiplex PCR reads through MiXCR, one entry per CDR3 protein. The table includes about 610,000 distinct CDR3 sequences, roughly 16% detected once. The same sample was also studied in work on T cells in Graves' hyperthyroidism and ophthalmopathy.

This specimen consisted of peripheral blood mononuclear cells (PBMCs), obtained at new diagnosis, from a patient treated with antithyroid drugs. These receptors were taken from a young man with Graves disease.

This clonotype was found once. Because it lacks the conserved phenylalanine or tryptophan at the end, this CDR3 is likely a read error. This chain joins TRBV19 and TRBJ1-1; D may be TRBD1 (6 bases). V lost 5 bases and J lost 0, with 13 bases in between. CDR1 is LNHDA, CDR2 SQIVND, per germline (reference sequence). This CDR3 comprises 15 residues. Written as DNA, the CDR3 is TGTGCCAGTAGTCCTTGGACAGAAGTGAACACTGAAGCTTTCCTT. This codes for CASSPWTEVNTEAFL.

About this clonotype: Relative to the germline gene, one junction end is altered; a read error may explain this. The genes are TRBV7-9 and TRBJ2-4; no reliable D call. Per germline, CDR1 SEHNR and CDR2 FQNEAQ (reference sequence). The CDR3 contains 12 residues. CDR3 region: CASRLDGNIQYF. CDR3 in DNA: TGTGCCAGCAGGTTAGATGGAAACATTCAGTACTTC.

This clonotype appeared many times. This chain links TRBV11-2 with TRBJ2-7; D unresolved. The CDR3 consists of 15 residues. The V end was cut by 2 bases, the J end by 2 bases, with 13 bases between. Germline values: CDR1 SGHAT, CDR2 FQNNGV. CDR3 sequence reads: CASSLYFDSTYEQYF. CDR3 DNA sequence: TGTGCCAGCAGCTTATATTTCGACTCCACCTACGAGCAGTACTTC. The complete variable domain, with remaining parts taken from reference TRBV11-2 and TRBJ2-7, reads EAGVAQSPRYKIIEKRQSVAFWCNPISGHATLYWYQQILGQGPKLLIQFQNNGVVDDSQLPKDRFSAERLKGVDSTLKIQPAKLEDSAVYLCASSLYFDSTYEQYFGPGTRLTVT.

This clonotype was recorded at least ten times. The chain has TRBV5-1 and TRBJ2-7, with TRBD2 matching over 13 bases. This CDR3 is 17 amino acids long. Germline CDR1 reads SGHRS; CDR2 reads YFSETQ. Trimming removed 4 bases from V and 2 bases from J; junction bases left unmatched: 9. The CDR3 nucleotides read TGCGCCAGCAGCCGGGGACTAGCGGGACGAGGGCCCTACGAGCAGTACTTC. Its translation: CASSRGLAGRGPYEQYF.

This clonotype was picked up many times. DNA of the CDR3: TGTGCCAGCAGTTCCGGGACAGGGTTTTATGGCTACACCTTC. This sequence encodes CASSSGTGFYGYTF. The chain links TRBV2 to TRBJ1-2, with 9 bases that match TRBD1. This CDR3 has 14 amino acids. Germline V gene data show CDR1 as SNHLY and CDR2 as FYNNEI. The V and J ends lost 5 bases and 5 bases, in that order; junction bases with no gene match: 6.

This clonotype was observed at least ten times. The chain combines TRBV27 with TRBJ1-2; 8 bases map to TRBD1. The V gene's germline CDR1 is MNHEY and CDR2 SMNVEV (reference sequence). The V gene end was trimmed by 3 bases and the J gene end by 2 bases; junction bases not matched to a gene: 5. CDR3 length: 15 residues. Here the CDR3 reads CASSFIRTGNYGYTF. The DNA of the CDR3 is TGTGCCAGCAGTTTTATAAGGACAGGGAACTATGGCTACACCTTC.

There are many counts of this clonotype. The chain couples TRBV27 to TRBJ2-7; possibly TRBD2 for D (6 bases). The CDR3 length is 15 residues. Per germline, CDR1 MNHEY and CDR2 SMNVEV (reference sequence). Trimming removed 5 bases at V and 0 bases at J, with 14 bases between. The CDR3 nucleotides are TGTGCCAGCAGTCCAACAGCGGGCAGCTCCTACGAGCAGTACTTC. This encodes CASSPTAGSSYEQYF.